This is a list of T cell receptor beta chains from one sample in a study of T cells in Graves' hyperthyroidism and ophthalmopathy. TCRdb reanalysed the multiplex PCR reads using MiXCR and keeps one entry per CDR3 protein. The sample includes hundreds of thousands of distinct CDR3 sequences, around 20% seen only once; the top ten take 30% to 40%. The source material was blood. These receptors came from a man younger than 40 with Graves' ophthalmopathy. CDR3s include the opening cysteine and the closing phenylalanine or tryptophan. Fields, in order: D gene, V gene, clone size, J gene, CDR3 DNA, CDR3 protein. A D gene is named only where the DNA matches it firmly. Size values are once, few and many counts, or a class for expanded clones, and some rows have none.

D gene: -
V gene: TRBV10-3
clone size: few
J gene: TRBJ1-1
CDR3 DNA: TGTGCCATCACCAATACGGACGGGAACACTGAAGCTTTCTTT
CDR3 protein: CAITNTDGNTEAFF

D gene: -
V gene: TRBV7-3
clone size: few
J gene: TRBJ1-1
CDR3 DNA: TGTGCCAGCAGCACAATTCAGTTAACTGAAGCTTTCTTT
CDR3 protein: CASSTIQLTEAFF

D gene: -
V gene: TRBV30
clone size: -
J gene: TRBJ2-1
CDR3 DNA: TGTGCCTACGCAAAAGCGGTAGGGCACAATGAGCAGTTCTTC
CDR3 protein: CAYAKAVGHNEQFF

D gene: -
V gene: TRBV12-3/TRBV12-4
clone size: many
J gene: TRBJ1-2
CDR3 DNA: TGTGCCAGCAGCCTGAGACGGGATAGGGGGAATGGCTACACCTTC
CDR3 protein: CASSLRRDRGNGYTF

D gene: -
V gene: TRBV3-1
clone size: -
J gene: TRBJ2-1
CDR3 DNA: TGTGCCAGCAGCCAAGATCACAAGGGTGGCAATGAGCAGTTCTTC
CDR3 protein: CASSQDHKGGNEQFF

D gene: -
V gene: TRBV5-4
clone size: -
J gene: TRBJ2-5
CDR3 DNA: TGTGCCAGCAGCTTGGATGTGTTCCAAGAGACCCAGTACTTC
CDR3 protein: CASSLDVFQETQYF

D gene: TRBD1
V gene: TRBV20-1
clone size: -
J gene: TRBJ2-1
CDR3 DNA: TGCAGTGCTTCTACAGGGGTTTTTACACGCAATGAGCAGTTCTTC
CDR3 protein: CSASTGVFTRNEQFF

D gene: -
V gene: TRBV6-2/TRBV6-3
clone size: -
J gene: TRBJ2-1
CDR3 DNA: TGTGCCAGCAGTTCCGACATGGGGAATGAGCAGTTCTTC
CDR3 protein: CASSSDMGNEQFF

D gene: -
V gene: TRBV20-1
clone size: few
J gene: TRBJ1-1
CDR3 DNA: TGCAGTGCTAGAGATCCTATGGGCCCCAAAGCTTTCTTT
CDR3 protein: CSARDPMGPKAFF

D gene: -
V gene: TRBV11-2
clone size: -
J gene: TRBJ2-4
CDR3 DNA: TGTGCCAGCCGAGGAGGGGGCGCACTAGCCAAAAACATTCAGTACTTC
CDR3 protein: CASRGGGALAKNIQYF

D gene: -
V gene: TRBV4-3
clone size: few
J gene: TRBJ1-1
CDR3 DNA: TGCGCCCGAAGGTGGGTACACCCGAACACTGAAGCTTTCTTT
CDR3 protein: CARRWVHPNTEAFF

D gene: -
V gene: TRBV11-2
clone size: many
J gene: TRBJ2-3
CDR3 DNA: TGTGCCACCAGAGCCATTTACAGGGAGTCAGATACGCAGTATTTT
CDR3 protein: CATRAIYRESDTQYF

D gene: TRBD1
V gene: TRBV7-8
clone size: few
J gene: TRBJ2-2
CDR3 DNA: TGTGCCAGCAGCCCCCATGGGACAGGGGGCCAAACCGGGGAGCTGTTTTTT
CDR3 protein: CASSPHGTGGQTGELFF

D gene: TRBD2
V gene: TRBV20-1
clone size: few
J gene: TRBJ2-5
CDR3 DNA: TGCAGTGCCACCGGGAGGGACATCCAAGAGACCCAGTACTTC
CDR3 protein: CSATGRDIQETQYF

D gene: -
V gene: TRBV19
clone size: once
J gene: TRBJ1-6
CDR3 DNA: TGTGCCAGTAGTATCGGGCAGGGATACTCACCCCTCCACTTT
CDR3 protein: CASSIGQGYSPLHF

D gene: -
V gene: TRBV11-3
clone size: -
J gene: TRBJ2-7
CDR3 DNA: TGTGCCAGCAGCTTAGGCCAGGCGGGGAACGAGCAGTACTTC
CDR3 protein: CASSLGQAGNEQYF

D gene: -
V gene: TRBV3-1
clone size: many
J gene: TRBJ2-3
CDR3 DNA: TGTGCCAGCAAGAGGGATAGCACAGATACGCAGTATTTT
CDR3 protein: CASKRDSTDTQYF

D gene: -
V gene: TRBV12-3/TRBV12-4
clone size: many
J gene: TRBJ1-5
CDR3 DNA: TGTGCCAGCAGTAGATCGACGGGTGGAGGCAATCAGCCCCAGCATTTT
CDR3 protein: CASSRSTGGGNQPQHF

D gene: -
V gene: TRBV30
clone size: many
J gene: TRBJ1-2
CDR3 DNA: TGTGCCTGGAGTGTAGTGGATAACTATGGCTACACCTTC
CDR3 protein: CAWSVVDNYGYTF

D gene: TRBD2
V gene: TRBV11-2
clone size: many
J gene: TRBJ2-3
CDR3 DNA: TGTGCCAGCAGCTCACGACTAGCGGGAGGGGTATCAGATACGCAGTATTTT
CDR3 protein: CASSSRLAGGVSDTQYF

D gene: TRBD2
V gene: TRBV18
clone size: many
J gene: TRBJ2-1
CDR3 DNA: TGTGCCAGCTCACTCAGGACTAGCGGTAACAATGAGCAGTTCTTC
CDR3 protein: CASSLRTSGNNEQFF

D gene: TRBD2
V gene: TRBV12-3/TRBV12-4
clone size: few
J gene: TRBJ2-5
CDR3 DNA: TGTGCCAGCAGTCCCCTAGCGGGAGCGGGGGAGACCCAGTACTTC
CDR3 protein: CASSPLAGAGETQYF

D gene: -
V gene: TRBV6-1
clone size: few
J gene: TRBJ2-7
CDR3 DNA: TGTGCCAGCAGTGACCCCGGTAGGCAGGGCCGACCCTACGAGCAGTACTTC
CDR3 protein: CASSDPGRQGRPYEQYF

D gene: TRBD1
V gene: TRBV28
clone size: -
J gene: TRBJ2-4
CDR3 DNA: TGTGCCAGCAGTTTCCCGTGGACAGGGTCCAAAAACATTCAGTACTTC
CDR3 protein: CASSFPWTGSKNIQYF

D gene: TRBD2
V gene: TRBV7-2
clone size: many
J gene: TRBJ2-7
CDR3 DNA: TGTGCCAGCAGCCCCCCCAGCGGGAGGGCGGTAGAGCAGTACTTC
CDR3 protein: CASSPPSGRAVEQYF

D gene: TRBD2
V gene: TRBV3-1
clone size: -
J gene: TRBJ2-7
CDR3 DNA: TGTGCCAGCAGCCAGGGGACTACCAAAGGATACGAGCAGTACTTC
CDR3 protein: CASSQGTTKGYEQYF

D gene: -
V gene: TRBV7-2
clone size: -
J gene: TRBJ2-2
CDR3 DNA: TGTGCCAGCAGCTTAGTCCAGGGATACACCGGGGAGCTGTTTTTT
CDR3 protein: CASSLVQGYTGELFF

D gene: -
V gene: TRBV5-1
clone size: -
J gene: TRBJ2-5
CDR3 DNA: TGCGCCAGCAGCTTGGGCAGCCCCCGGGAGACCCAGTACTTC
CDR3 protein: CASSLGSPRETQYF

D gene: -
V gene: TRBV6-1
clone size: -
J gene: TRBJ1-6
CDR3 DNA: TGTGCCAGCAGACGCGGACAGAGGGCTAACCATAATAATTCACCCCTCCACTTT
CDR3 protein: CASRRGQRANHNNSPLHF

D gene: -
V gene: TRBV6-5
clone size: few
J gene: TRBJ1-5
CDR3 DNA: TGTGCCAGCAGTTACTCCAGGTATAGCAATCAGCCCCAGCATTTT
CDR3 protein: CASSYSRYSNQPQHF

D gene: TRBD1
V gene: TRBV28
clone size: -
J gene: TRBJ1-5
CDR3 DNA: TGTGCCAGCAGTTCGCCCAACAGGGGGAGCAATCAGCCCCAGCATTTT
CDR3 protein: CASSSPNRGSNQPQHF

D gene: -
V gene: TRBV5-1
clone size: few
J gene: TRBJ2-7
CDR3 DNA: TGCGCCAGCAGCTTGGACCCAGGGGGGTATAGCGGAAAGCCCTACGAGCAGTACTTC
CDR3 protein: CASSLDPGGYSGKPYEQYF

D gene: TRBD1
V gene: TRBV29-1
clone size: -
J gene: TRBJ1-5
CDR3 DNA: TGCAGCGTTCCAGGGACAGATAGCAATCAGCCCCAGCATTTT
CDR3 protein: CSVPGTDSNQPQHF

D gene: TRBD1
V gene: TRBV28
clone size: few
J gene: TRBJ1-5
CDR3 DNA: TGTGCCAGCGGACGGGACAGCTATAGCAATCAGCCCCAGCATTTT
CDR3 protein: CASGRDSYSNQPQHF

D gene: TRBD1
V gene: TRBV5-6
clone size: once
J gene: TRBJ2-7
CDR3 DNA: TGTGCCAGCAGCTCCGGCCAGGGGGCTTTCGAGCAGTACTTC
CDR3 protein: CASSSGQGAFEQYF

D gene: -
V gene: TRBV19
clone size: -
J gene: TRBJ2-1
CDR3 DNA: TGTGCCAGTAGTATCGCATCTGGGCCCTACAATGAGCAGTTCTTC
CDR3 protein: CASSIASGPYNEQFF

D gene: -
V gene: TRBV4-1
clone size: -
J gene: TRBJ1-2
CDR3 DNA: TGCGCCAGCAGCGAGCTCCCCGGGACCCGCTATGGCTACACCTTC
CDR3 protein: CASSELPGTRYGYTF

D gene: TRBD2
V gene: TRBV20-1
clone size: few
J gene: TRBJ2-3
CDR3 DNA: TGCAGTGCTTTTACTAGCGGGAGGGTCCGGGGCACAGATACGCAGTATTTT
CDR3 protein: CSAFTSGRVRGTDTQYF

D gene: -
V gene: TRBV27
clone size: -
J gene: TRBJ2-2
CDR3 DNA: TGTGCCAGCAGTTTATTCGGTCGCGGGGAGCTGTTTTTT
CDR3 protein: CASSLFGRGELFF

D gene: -
V gene: TRBV2
clone size: -
J gene: TRBJ2-2
CDR3 DNA: TGTGCCAGCAGGGTTGGGAGCGTCACCGGGGAGCTGTTTTTT
CDR3 protein: CASRVGSVTGELFF

D gene: -
V gene: TRBV27
clone size: many
J gene: TRBJ2-5
CDR3 DNA: TGTGCCAGCAGTTTTTTCCCGACTAGAGACGGAGAGACCCAGTACTTC
CDR3 protein: CASSFFPTRDGETQYF

D gene: TRBD1
V gene: TRBV5-1
clone size: -
J gene: TRBJ2-7
CDR3 DNA: TGCGCCAGCAGCTTTCCCGGGACAGGGGGCGAGCAGTACTTC
CDR3 protein: CASSFPGTGGEQYF

D gene: -
V gene: TRBV30
clone size: many
J gene: TRBJ1-1
CDR3 DNA: TGTGCCTGGAGTGTAAGGATAGGCACTCGGAACACTGAAGCTTTCTTT
CDR3 protein: CAWSVRIGTRNTEAFF

D gene: -
V gene: TRBV14
clone size: few
J gene: TRBJ1-2
CDR3 DNA: TGTGCCAGCAGCCAAGAAGACAGTGGGTTCTATGGCTACACCTTC
CDR3 protein: CASSQEDSGFYGYTF

D gene: -
V gene: TRBV6-2/TRBV6-3
clone size: -
J gene: TRBJ2-2
CDR3 DNA: TGTGCCAGCAGTGACCCCTACACCGGGGAGCTGTTTTTT
CDR3 protein: CASSDPYTGELFF

D gene: -
V gene: TRBV2
clone size: few
J gene: TRBJ2-3
CDR3 DNA: TGTGCCAGCGAGGGAGGTAGCGGAAAAACAGATACGCAGTATTTT
CDR3 protein: CASEGGSGKTDTQYF

D gene: TRBD2
V gene: TRBV6-5
clone size: few
J gene: TRBJ2-1
CDR3 DNA: TGTGCCAGCAGTTATACTAGCGGGGATGAGCAGTTCTTC
CDR3 protein: CASSYTSGDEQFF

D gene: TRBD2
V gene: TRBV2
clone size: -
J gene: TRBJ2-7
CDR3 DNA: TGTGCCTGCCGCCCGGGACTAGCGCTCGAGCAGTACTTC
CDR3 protein: CACRPGLALEQYF

D gene: -
V gene: TRBV24-1
clone size: many
J gene: TRBJ1-5
CDR3 DNA: TGTGCCACCAGTGCGGATAACCTTTATCAGCCCCAGCATTTT
CDR3 protein: CATSADNLYQPQHF

D gene: -
V gene: TRBV6-1
clone size: -
J gene: TRBJ1-2
CDR3 DNA: TGTGCCTTGGGAGGGTCCTTCTATGGCTACACCTTC
CDR3 protein: CALGGSFYGYTF

D gene: -
V gene: TRBV2
clone size: -
J gene: TRBJ1-4
CDR3 DNA: TGTGCCAGCAGTGATAGTGATACGACAGGAGATAATGAAAAACTGTTTTTT
CDR3 protein: CASSDSDTTGDNEKLFF

D gene: -
V gene: TRBV6-5
clone size: few
J gene: TRBJ2-3
CDR3 DNA: TGTGCCAGCAGTTACTCGGCAAACACAGATACGCAGTATTTT
CDR3 protein: CASSYSANTDTQYF

D gene: TRBD2
V gene: TRBV20-1
clone size: -
J gene: TRBJ2-1
CDR3 DNA: TGCAGTGCTAGAGACCTTGAGGGGAGTATGAGCGGGAGGCCGTTCTTC
CDR3 protein: CSARDLEGSMSGRPFF

D gene: -
V gene: TRBV9
clone size: -
J gene: TRBJ1-2
CDR3 DNA: TGTGCCAGCAGCGCCTCGACAGGTGTTAGGGGCTACACCTTC
CDR3 protein: CASSASTGVRGYTF